The 27 T cell receptor beta chains listed next were all sequenced from one sample in a study of control samples from healthy donors and cancer patients. The repertoire was sequenced with immunoSEQ multiplex PCR; TCRdb's copy has only in-frame clones and lacks some. The data hold 150,000 or so clones, with about 94% observed a single time. What was sequenced was blood. These receptors originate from a woman aged 25-40 years in good health.

The chain has TRBV5-1 and TRBJ1-2, with 8 bases that match TRBD1. The CDR3 spans 14 residues. The germline V gene has CDR1 SGHRS and CDR2 YFSETQ. V gave up 0 bases and J gave up 4 bases; unmatched junction bases: 2. This CDR3 reads CASSLGTGTYGYTF. For the CDR3, the DNA is TGCGCCAGCAGCTTGGGGACAGGGACCTATGGCTACACCTTC.

The chain carries TRBV18 and TRBJ2-1, with 7 nucleotides matching TRBD1. CDR3 length: 13 amino acids. Germline CDR1 reads KGHSH; CDR2 reads LQKENI. V shed 3 bases and J 4 bases; nucleotides not matched to a gene: 0. The CDR3 sequence: CASSPDRYNEQFF. The CDR3 region has the DNA TGTGCCAGCTCACCGGACAGGTACAATGAGCAGTTCTTC.

Worth noting for this clone: At one of its ends the junction is not consistent with the germline gene, which may arise from a read error. This chain connects TRBV18 to TRBJ1-2, with no clear D. CDR3 length equals 8 residues. Germline CDR1 KGHSH, CDR2 LQKENI. CDR3 residues: CASSPFPF. As DNA, the CDR3 is TGTGCCAGCTCACCCTTCCCCTTC.

This clone has just one count. This sequence joins TRBV15 and TRBJ1-2; TRBD1 is a possible D gene (6 bases). The CDR3 sequence is 14 residues long. V lost 2 bases, J lost 0 bases, and 7 bases lay in between. The germline V gene encodes CDR1 LNHNV and CDR2 YYDKDF (reference sequence). CDR3 loop: CATSRQGSNYGYTF. Here the CDR3 DNA reads TGTGCCACCAGCAGACAGGGGTCTAACTATGGCTACACCTTC.

The V gene is TRBV28, the J gene TRBJ1-5; 12 bases match TRBD1. The germline V gene has CDR1 MDHEN and CDR2 SYDVKM. The CDR3 covers 14 residues. Trimming cost V 6 bases and J 5 bases; bases outside gene matches: 2. The CDR3 DNA reads TGTGCCAGCAGCCGGGACAGGGGGCATCAGCCCCAGCATTTT. Its protein is CASSRDRGHQPQHF.

The V gene is TRBV24-1, the J gene TRBJ1-1; 8 nucleotides agree with TRBD1. This CDR3 has 14 amino acids. Germline V CDR1 and CDR2: KGHDR, SFDVKD. Trimming cost V 4 bases and J 5 bases; bases outside gene matches: 5. In DNA, the CDR3 is TGTGCCACCAGTGACGGCAGGGGGCAAACTGAAGCTTTCTTT. Encoded protein: CATSDGRGQTEAFF.

This chain connects TRBV9 to TRBJ2-2; 8 bases align to TRBD2. Germline values: CDR1 SGDLS, CDR2 YYNGEE. After removal of 3 bases from V and 3 bases from J, the junction contained 4 bases not matched to a gene. The CDR3 is 15 amino acids. The CDR3 coding sequence is TGTGCCAGCAGCGCCGGGAGGGTAGACACCGGGGAGCTGTTTTTT. It specifies CASSAGRVDTGELFF.

V and J are TRBV27 and TRBJ2-2; D not certain. This CDR3 has 12 amino acids. Germline CDR1 and CDR2: MNHEY and SMNVEV (reference sequence). Trimming took off 3 bases at V and 6 bases at J, with 5 bases between the two ends. The CDR3 spells CASSFPAGELFF. The CDR3 bases are TGTGCCAGCAGTTTCCCGGCCGGGGAGCTGTTTTTT.

The chain carries TRBV30 and TRBJ2-5, with D uncertain. The CDR3 loop spans 12 amino acids. The ends were cut back, 0 bases at V and 5 bases at J, with 7 bases in the middle. CDR1 and CDR2 from the germline V gene are GTSNPN and SVGIG (reference sequence). CDR3 protein: CAWSVSWETQYF. The CDR3 DNA follows: TGTGCCTGGAGTGTATCCTGGGAGACCCAGTACTTC.

The chain recombines TRBV5-8 with TRBJ2-3, with 7 bases identical to TRBD2. The junction had 11 bases not matched to a gene; V was cut back by 3 bases and J by 7 bases. Germline assignment: CDR1 SGHTS and CDR2 YDEGEE. The CDR3 is 15 residues long. The CDR3 region has the DNA TGTGCCAGCAGCTGGGGGGGACGGGGAGGAAATACGCAGTATTTT. It specifies CASSWGGRGGNTQYF. Combining the CDR3 with reference TRBV5-8 and TRBJ2-3 gives the whole variable domain EAGVTQSPTHLIKTRGQQATLRCSPISGHTSVYWYQQALGLGLQFLLWYDEGEERNRGNFPPRFSGRQFPNYSSELNVNALELEDSALYLCASSWGGRGGNTQYFGPGTRLTVL.

The V and J genes are TRBV30 and TRBJ1-4; D uncertain. Germline V gene lookup returns CDR1 GTSNPN and CDR2 SVGIG (reference sequence). CDR3 size: 16 residues. V was clipped by 4 bases and J by 5 bases, with 20 bases between them. The DNA for the CDR3 is TGTGCCTGGATGGGCTATCGGACCGCTGGAAATGAAAAACTGTTTTTT. This gives the protein CAWMGYRTAGNEKLFF.

The V and J genes are TRBV28 and TRBJ1-6; TRBD1 agrees at 8 bases. Trimming at V came to 2 bases and at J to 10 bases, leaving 7 bases not matched to a gene. The CDR3 has 15 residues. CDR1 MDHEN and CDR2 SYDVKM come from the germline V gene. The CDR3: CASSLVDRGRSPLHF. CDR3 coding DNA: TGTGCCAGCAGTTTAGTCGACAGGGGAAGGTCACCCCTCCACTTT.

The V call is TRBV28, the J call TRBJ2-5; no clear D gene. Trimming removed 6 bases at V and 2 bases at J, with 4 bases between. In germline, CDR1 is MDHEN, CDR2 SYDVKM. This CDR3 has 11 residues. The DNA for the CDR3 is TGTGCCAGCAGGTCTCAAGAGACCCAGTACTTC. The encoded protein is CASRSQETQYF.

This sequence joins TRBV5-6 and TRBJ2-7; D is possibly TRBD2 (5 bases). Germline CDR1 and CDR2: SGHDT and YYEEEE. Trimming took 5 bases from V and 3 from J, leaving 12 bases between them. This CDR3 contains 13 residues. This CDR3 reads CASSLQGLYEQYF. DNA for the CDR3: TGTGCCAGCAGTCTCCAAGGACTCTACGAGCAGTACTTC. Filled out from reference TRBV5-6 and TRBJ2-7, the complete variable domain reads DAGVTQSPTHLIKTRGQQVTLRCSPKSGHDTVSWYQQALGQGPQFIFQYYEEEERQRGNFPDRFSGHQFPNYSSELNVNALLLGDSALYLCASSLQGLYEQYFGPGTRLTVT.

This clone was observed a few times. The genes are TRBV9 and TRBJ1-5; D is uncertain. Trimming took 0 bases from V and 4 from J, leaving 8 bases between them. The CDR3 contains 14 residues. Per the germline V gene, CDR1 is SGDLS and CDR2 is YYNGEE. CDR3 sequence (DNA): TGTGCCAGCAGCGTAGAGGCGGGGAATCAGCCCCAGCATTTT. Protein sequence: CASSVEAGNQPQHF.

Here the CDR3 reads CASSYSSAGLNSPLHF. The CDR3 DNA sequence: TGTGCCAGCAGTTACTCCTCGGCAGGGTTGAATTCACCCCTCCACTTT. The chain couples TRBV6-6 to TRBJ1-6; a possible D gene is TRBD1 (5 bases). The length of the CDR3 is 16 residues. CDR1 is MNHNY and CDR2 is SVGAGI in the germline V gene (reference sequence). The V and J ends lost 0 bases and 7 bases respectively, with 13 bases between them.

This clone showed up just once. V is TRBV5-6 and J is TRBJ1-1, with D possibly TRBD1 on 5 matching bases. CDR3 length: 12 amino acids. Germline V gene sequence: CDR1 SGHDT, CDR2 YYEEEE. V lost 3 bases and J lost 6, with 9 bases in between. CDR3: CASSSGLSEAFF. The CDR3 DNA sequence: TGTGCCAGCAGCTCGGGACTTTCTGAAGCTTTCTTT. The full variable domain, in which reference TRBV5-6 and TRBJ1-1 provide the parts outside the CDR3, is DAGVTQSPTHLIKTRGQQVTLRCSPKSGHDTVSWYQQALGQGPQFIFQYYEEEERQRGNFPDRFSGHQFPNYSSELNVNALLLGDSALYLCASSSGLSEAFFGQGTRLTVV.

This chain connects TRBV5-6 to TRBJ2-2, with TRBD2 matching 9 bases. CDR3 length equals 15 residues. V was clipped by 0 bases and J by 7 bases; unmatched bases: 4. Germline V lookup: CDR1 SGHDT, CDR2 YYEEEE. CDR3 region: CASSLGGRAVGELFF. As DNA, the CDR3 is TGTGCCAGCAGCTTGGGCGGGAGGGCCGTCGGGGAGCTGTTTTTT. Drawing the rest from reference TRBV5-6 and TRBJ2-2, the complete variable domain is DAGVTQSPTHLIKTRGQQVTLRCSPKSGHDTVSWYQQALGQGPQFIFQYYEEEERQRGNFPDRFSGHQFPNYSSELNVNALLLGDSALYLCASSLGGRAVGELFFGEGSRLTVL.

This chain joins TRBV15 and TRBJ1-5, with D unclear. CDR1 LNHNV and CDR2 YYDKDF come from the germline V gene (reference sequence). V was clipped by 5 bases and J by 5 bases, with 10 bases between them. CDR3 length: 13 amino acids. This CDR3 reads CATSLTMYQPQHF. The CDR3 DNA reads as TGTGCCACCAGCTTGACCATGTATCAGCCCCAGCATTTT.

This clone was detected once. This chain uses TRBV27 with TRBJ2-3; 14 bases match TRBD2. This CDR3 contains 16 residues. V gave up 5 bases and J gave up 4 bases; unmatched junction bases: 5. Germline-derived CDR1 and CDR2 are MNHEY and SMNVEV (reference sequence). CDR3 residues: CASSNLGLAGADTQYF. The CDR3 nucleotides read TGTGCCAGCAGTAACTTGGGACTAGCGGGAGCAGATACGCAGTATTTT.

The V and J genes are TRBV27 and TRBJ2-7; 9 nucleotides match TRBD1. The CDR3 is 16 amino acids. Germline-derived CDR1 and CDR2 are MNHEY and SMNVEV (reference sequence). The ends lost 3 bases at V and 2 bases at J; junction bases unmatched: 8. The CDR3 protein is CASSLVGTGYPYEQYF. For the CDR3, the DNA is TGTGCCAGCAGTTTGGTGGGGACAGGGTATCCCTACGAGCAGTACTTC.

CDR3 coding DNA: TGTGCCAGCACCATGAGCGGGAACTACGAGCAGTACTTC. This gives the protein CASTMSGNYEQYF. V is TRBV28 and J is TRBJ2-7; 7 bases agree with TRBD2. The CDR3 consists of 13 residues. CDR1 and CDR2 (germline): MDHEN, SYDVKM. Trimming cost V 7 bases and J 3 bases; bases outside gene matches: 6.

This chain joins TRBV11-2 and TRBJ1-4, with D maybe TRBD1 (5 bases). The CDR3 runs 15 residues. Germline CDR1 reads SGHAT; CDR2 reads FQNNGV. Trimming took 0 bases from V and 2 from J, leaving 7 bases between them. The CDR3 bases are TGTGCCAGCAGCTTAGACGGGGCGACTAATGAAAAACTGTTTTTT. This codes for CASSLDGATNEKLFF.

The chain is built from TRBV5-1 and TRBJ2-1, with D possibly TRBD1 on 6 matching bases. The CDR3 extends over 16 amino acids. CDR1 is SGHRS, CDR2 YFSETQ, per germline. Trimming shortened V by 7 bases and J by 4 bases, and 21 bases separated the two germline ends. CDR3 bases: TGCGCCAGCGGTCCCAGGGGATTGAAGAAATACAATGAGCAGTTCTTC. It yields the protein CASGPRGLKKYNEQFF.

The V and J genes are TRBV27 and TRBJ1-5; D is possibly TRBD1 (5 bases). The germline gives CDR1 MNHEY, CDR2 SMNVEV (reference sequence). The CDR3 runs to 19 residues. Trimming removed 5 bases at V and 2 bases at J, with 25 bases between. CDR3 in amino acids: CASSHFYGIGDYGNQPQHF. The CDR3 nucleotides read TGTGCCAGCAGTCATTTTTACGGGATAGGGGACTACGGCAATCAGCCCCAGCATTTT.

This clone has only one observation. CDR3 DNA: TGTGCCAGTAGTATAATATCAGGGGTTGATCAGCCCCAGCATTTT. This codes for CASSIISGVDQPQHF. V gene TRBV19 combines with J gene TRBJ1-5, with D possibly being TRBD1 (6 bases). Trimming removed 2 bases from V and 5 bases from J, with 13 bases in between. This CDR3 spans 15 amino acids. Germline V gene sequence: CDR1 LNHDA, CDR2 SQIVND (reference sequence).

The chain uses TRBV4-1 and TRBJ2-1; 12 nucleotides agree with TRBD2. Germline CDR1 MGHRA, CDR2 YSYEKL. V dropped 5 bases and J dropped 4; count of bases not matched to a gene: 6. This CDR3 contains 16 residues. The DNA for the CDR3 is TGCGCCAGCAGCTCCACGACTAGCGGGAGTTACAATGAGCAGTTCTTC. This codes for CASSSTTSGSYNEQFF.